This T cell receptor beta chain stems from a study of beta chain features in type 1 diabetes. Across the whole study: What patients shared with healthy donors was a similar profile of age, gender and cell yields.

Whole-study findings and limits: All four CD4+ subsets of Type 1 diabetes patients contained TCRB CDR3s that were moderately but significantly shorter. HLA effects on TCRB rearrangement stayed unresolved here.

Concerning this clone itself: The antigen remains undetermined.

Looked up from germline, CDR1 is LNHDA and CDR2 is SQIVND (reference sequence). V shed 4 bases and J 5 bases; nucleotides not matched to a gene: 4. This CDR3 has 13 amino acids. Since all of the isolated RNA was reverse transcribed, expressed TCRB transcripts were what got sequenced. Sequencing was performed with immunoSEQ multiplex PCR; in TCRdb, only in-frame clones are kept and a portion is missing. The profile covers tens of thousands of clones, with 40% to 60% appearing a single time and 2.6% taken by the ten largest. V is TRBV19 and J is TRBJ2-7, with 8 bases fitting TRBD1. This receptor was identified in a woman aged 40 to 50 with type 1 diabetes. Material for sequencing was Tregs from blood. The CDR3 DNA is TGTGCCAGTAGTACCGGACAGGGAGACGAGCAGTACTTC. Translation: CASSTGQGDEQYF.